The rows below give T cell receptor beta chains drawn from one sample of a study of OX40 agonist ivuxolimab in advanced cancers. Libraries were prepared by immunoSEQ multiplex PCR; TCRdb keeps only in-frame clonotypes and omits some of them. The sample includes approximately 7,000 clones, about 74% of them seen just once. Sequenced material: CD4+ or CD8+ T cells sorted from blood, taken in a trial of the OX40 agonist ivuxolimab. All receptors derive from an adult with an advanced solid tumor such as melanoma, head and neck, liver or kidney cancer. The CDR3 runs from the conserved cysteine through the conserved F or W. A D gene is named only where the DNA matches it firmly. Expanded clones get a size class; other rows say once, few or many, or leave the size out.

J gene,V gene,D gene,clone size,CDR3 protein,CDR3 DNA
TRBJ2-1,TRBV7-6,-,medium-sized,CASSPGPNYEQFF,TGTGCCAGCAGCCCCGGCCCCAATTATGAGCAGTTCTTC
TRBJ2-7,TRBV27,-,-,CASSQGTLFYEQYF,TGTGCCAGCAGCCAAGGGACCCTCTTTTACGAGCAGTACTTC
TRBJ1-1,TRBV28,-,few,CASSLTRDEAFF,TGTGCCAGCAGTTTAACGAGGGATGAAGCTTTCTTT
TRBJ2-1,TRBV12-5,TRBD2,once,CASGPKAGAYNEQFF,TGTGCTAGTGGTCCTAAAGCGGGGGCCTACAATGAGCAGTTCTTC
TRBJ2-5,TRBV29-1,TRBD1,-,CSAGTGIETQYF,TGCAGCGCTGGGACAGGGATAGAGACCCAGTACTTC
TRBJ2-1,TRBV18,TRBD2,-,CASSELAGSYNEQFF,TGTGCCAGCTCAGAACTAGCGGGATCCTACAATGAGCAGTTCTTC
TRBJ2-1,TRBV28,-,-,CASSLQGTIVYEQFF,TGTGCCAGCAGTTTACAAGGGACGATAGTCTATGAGCAGTTCTTC
TRBJ2-2,TRBV28,TRBD2,medium-sized,CASSSRLAGITGELFF,TGTGCCAGCAGTTCCCGACTAGCGGGAATCACCGGGGAGCTGTTTTTT
TRBJ2-1,TRBV27,-,-,CASSFSLVRHYNEQFF,TGTGCCAGCAGCTTTAGTTTGGTTAGACACTACAATGAGCAGTTCTTC
TRBJ1-3,TRBV7-8,TRBD1,-,CASTSQGPSGNTIYF,TGTGCCAGCACCTCACAGGGGCCCTCTGGAAACACCATATATTTT
TRBJ2-1,TRBV11-2,TRBD2,-,CASSFVGTSGEQFF,TGTGCCAGCAGCTTCGTCGGGACTAGCGGGGAGCAGTTCTTC
TRBJ2-1,TRBV19,-,-,CASSRGGTGYNEQFF,TGTGCCAGTAGCCGGGGGGGGACAGGCTACAATGAGCAGTTCTTC
TRBJ2-7,TRBV9,-,-,CASSPATGRYEQYF,TGTGCCAGCAGCCCCGCGACAGGGAGGTACGAGCAGTACTTC
TRBJ1-5,TRBV27,-,few,CASSLSGMFQHF,TGTGCCAGCAGTTTGTCAGGAATGTTCCAGCATTTT
TRBJ2-1,TRBV9,TRBD2,-,CASSVGGAGYNEQFF,TGTGCCAGCAGCGTAGGGGGAGCGGGGTACAATGAGCAGTTCTTC
TRBJ1-5,TRBV30,-,-,CAWSVLGTENQPQHF,TGTGCCTGGAGTGTACTGGGTACAGAAAATCAGCCCCAGCATTTT
TRBJ2-2,TRBV10-3,-,-,CAISETLGLNTGELFF,TGTGCCATCAGTGAGACCCTGGGACTTAACACCGGGGAGCTGTTTTTT
TRBJ1-1,TRBV30,-,-,CAWSVLPAMNTEAFF,TGTGCCTGGAGTGTACTACCAGCCATGAACACTGAAGCTTTCTTT
TRBJ2-3,TRBV2,TRBD2,-,CASSEAAAGVSADTQYF,TGTGCCAGCAGTGAAGCAGCCGCGGGAGTAAGCGCAGATACGCAGTATTTT
TRBJ1-2,TRBV15,-,once,CATSRPGALAYGYTF,TGTGCCACCAGCAGACCAGGGGCCTTGGCGTATGGCTACACCTTC
TRBJ1-1,TRBV4-1,-,-,CASSLGALMNTEAFF,TGCGCCAGCAGCCTTGGGGCCTTAATGAACACTGAAGCTTTCTTT
TRBJ1-3,TRBV30,TRBD1,-,CAWTLPKGAGGGNTIYF,TGTGCCTGGACCCTCCCCAAAGGGGCAGGGGGTGGGAACACCATATATTTT
TRBJ2-1,TRBV28,TRBD2,-,CASSLQFSASGKGNEQFF,TGTGCCAGCAGTTTACAATTTTCGGCTAGCGGAAAAGGCAATGAGCAGTTCTTC
TRBJ2-7,TRBV27,-,-,CARRSYEQYF,TGTGCCAGACGATCCTACGAGCAGTACTTC
TRBJ2-5,TRBV11-2,-,-,CASSSPLKTLGREQYF,TGTGCCAGCAGCTCGCCATTGAAGACCCTGGGTAGAGAGCAGTACTTC
TRBJ1-5,TRBV28,TRBD1,-,CASSLWVGTGGQPQHF,TGTGCCAGCAGTTTATGGGTAGGGACAGGGGGCCAGCCCCAGCATTTT
TRBJ2-7,TRBV27,-,-,CASTAGTPYEQYF,TGTGCCAGCACAGCGGGGACACCCTACGAGCAGTACTTC
TRBJ2-1,TRBV21-1,-,-,CASSKLTSGRNEQFF,TGTGCCAGCAGCAAGTTGACTAGCGGCCGCAATGAGCAGTTCTTC
TRBJ1-4,TRBV28,-,-,CASSPGVATNEKLFF,TGTGCCAGCAGTCCAGGAGTTGCAACTAATGAAAAACTGTTTTTT
TRBJ2-3,TRBV4-3,TRBD2,-,CASSQETSGRVAGTDTQYF,TGCGCCAGCAGCCAAGAAACTAGCGGGAGGGTCGCGGGCACAGATACGCAGTATTTT
TRBJ2-7,TRBV4-3,TRBD2,-,CASSQEGLAAYEQYF,TGCGCCAGCAGCCAAGAAGGGCTAGCGGCATACGAGCAGTACTTC
TRBJ2-1,TRBV7-9,TRBD2,-,CASSLPLGTRYNEQFF,TGTGCCAGCAGCTTACCCCTGGGGACTAGATACAATGAGCAGTTCTTC